A single sample is the source of the 27 T cell receptor beta chains below, sequenced in a study of blood T cell repertoires in COVID-19. Profiled with immunoSEQ multiplex PCR; TCRdb holds only in-frame clones, not every one. Of some 400,000 clones listed, over 85% are singletons. Sequenced sample: PBMCs or T cells enriched from blood (not recorded which). These TCRs come from a woman aged 25 to 45 who had recovered from COVID-19.

CDR3 sequence reads: CASRLGPDEQFF. CDR3 sequence (DNA): TGTGCCAGCAGATTGGGGCCCGATGAGCAGTTCTTC. This chain connects TRBV12-3 or TRBV12-4 to TRBJ2-1, with D possibly TRBD1 on 5 matching bases. The V gene lost 6 bases and the J gene lost 8 bases, with 11 bases spanning the gap. There are 12 residues in the CDR3.

The chain is built from TRBV7-9 and TRBJ1-6; a possible D gene is TRBD1 (6 bases). CDR3 length equals 14 residues. V was cut by 4 bases and J by 10 bases, with 14 bases left in between. Germline V CDR1 and CDR2: SEHNR, FQNEAQ (reference sequence). The CDR3 bases are TGTGCCAGCAGCTCCAGGACAGCAGGATCACCCCTCCACTTT. This translates into CASSSRTAGSPLHF.

This rearrangement joins TRBV29-1 to TRBJ2-7; D perhaps matches TRBD1 (5 bases). CDR3 length equals 12 residues. V was trimmed by 4 bases and J by 2 bases, leaving 9 bases between them. CDR1 is SQVTM, CDR2 ANQGSEA, per germline. CDR3: CSVVDRTYEQYF. In nucleotides, the CDR3 is TGCAGCGTTGTTGACAGAACCTACGAGCAGTACTTC.

The J gene is TRBJ1-3, the V gene TRBV30, with D possibly matching TRBD1 (5 bases). V gave up 7 bases and J gave up 8 bases, with 15 bases separating them. Germline V gives CDR1 GTSNPN, CDR2 SVGIG (reference sequence). This CDR3 has 12 residues. The CDR3 nucleotides read TGTGCCTCTCTTGGCGGAGGGGACACCATATATTTT. It specifies CASLGGGDTIYF.

The rearrangement links TRBV28 to TRBJ2-1; 15 bases map to TRBD2. Germline loops: CDR1 MDHEN, CDR2 SYDVKM. The ends lost 4 bases at V and 4 bases at J; junction bases unmatched: 8. This CDR3 has 18 residues. The CDR3 region is CASSSPGLAGGSYNEQFF. The DNA of the CDR3 is TGTGCCAGCAGTTCTCCGGGACTAGCGGGGGGAAGTTACAATGAGCAGTTCTTC.

V and J are TRBV19 and TRBJ1-4; D gene ambiguous. CDR1 is LNHDA and CDR2 is SQIVND in the germline V gene (reference sequence). This CDR3 spans 14 amino acids. Trimming pared 9 bases from V and 3 bases from J, leaving 14 bases between. CDR3 sequence (DNA): TGTGCCAGCTCAGAGACGGGATCTAATGAAAAACTGTTTTTT. As protein: CASSETGSNEKLFF. The whole variable domain, filled in from reference TRBV19 and TRBJ1-4, reads DGGITQSPKYLFRKEGQNVTLSCEQNLNHDAMYWYRQDPGQGLRLIYYSQIVNDFQKGDIAEGYSVSREKKESFPLTVTSAQKNPTAFYLCASSETGSNEKLFFGSGTQLSVL.

This clone was counted a single time. The chain links TRBV27 to TRBJ2-5, with unresolved D. Trimming stripped 5 bases from V and 1 base from J, with 8 bases between. The CDR3 covers 13 residues. Germline CDR1 is MNHEY and CDR2 is SMNVEV (reference sequence). CDR3 nucleotide sequence: TGTGCCAGCAGTAAACTTGTCCAAGAGACCCAGTACTTC. It encodes CASSKLVQETQYF.

This sequence joins TRBV7-3 and TRBJ1-1, with 7 bases matching TRBD1. Unmatched junction bases numbered 6, after V lost 5 bases and J lost 3 bases. The CDR3 sequence is 14 residues long. Germline values: CDR1 SGHTA, CDR2 FQGTGA. This chain's CDR3 is CASSPRQGHTEAFF. The CDR3 bases are TGTGCCAGCAGCCCCCGACAGGGCCACACTGAAGCTTTCTTT.

A word on this clone: With a much larger clone just one base away, this may be a read error. The chain has TRBV5-4 and TRBJ1-2; D uncertain. CDR1 is SGHNT and CDR2 is YYREEE in the germline V gene (reference sequence). The CDR3 length is 13 residues. Between the trimmed V and J ends, which lost 0 bases and 4 bases, there was a span of 7 bases. For the CDR3, the DNA is TGTGCCAGCAGCTTGGAACAGCTCTATGGCTACACCTTC. Translating gives CASSLEQLYGYTF.

The V and J genes are TRBV29-1 and TRBJ2-7, with a possible D match to TRBD2 (5 bases). The CDR3 runs to 13 residues. V lost 4 bases to trimming and J lost 2 bases, with 12 bases between them. The germline gives CDR1 SQVTM, CDR2 ANQGSEA. CDR3 protein: CSVGLAGAYEQYF. The CDR3 DNA reads as TGCAGCGTTGGGCTTGCGGGTGCCTACGAGCAGTACTTC.

This chain joins TRBV23-1 and TRBJ2-7, with 8 bases aligning to TRBD2. TRBV23-1 is designated an ORF whose function remains uncertain. Trimming cost V 0 bases and J 2 bases; bases outside gene matches: 18. The CDR3 length is 20 residues. CDR3 in amino acids: CASSQSDTSWTSRHPYEQYF. CDR3 in DNA: TGCGCCAGCAGTCAATCGGACACTTCATGGACTAGCAGACACCCCTACGAGCAGTACTTC.

V and J are TRBV2 and TRBJ2-3; TRBD2 might be the D (5 bases). The CDR3 has 15 amino acids. Germline V CDR1 and CDR2: SNHLY, FYNNEI. Trimming cost V 2 bases and J 0 bases, with 9 bases left between them. The CDR3 nucleotides read TGTGCCAGCAGTGAAAGGTGGACTAGCACAGATACGCAGTATTTT. As protein: CASSERWTSTDTQYF.

The chain employs TRBV5-6 and TRBJ2-3; the match to TRBD1 covers 7 bases. The V and J ends lost 3 bases and 4 bases, in that order; junction bases with no gene match: 8. Germline CDR1 and CDR2: SGHDT and YYEEEE. This CDR3 comprises 15 residues. The CDR3 spells CASSSPQGLADTQYF. CDR3 sequence (DNA): TGTGCCAGCAGCTCGCCACAGGGGCTAGCAGATACGCAGTATTTT.

The chain is built from TRBV7-9 and TRBJ2-2; D unresolved. From germline, CDR1 is SEHNR and CDR2 FQNEAQ (reference sequence). V was trimmed by 5 bases and J by 8 bases, leaving 15 bases between them. This CDR3 has 14 amino acids. CDR3 residues: CASSARVSRGELFF. The CDR3 DNA follows: TGTGCCAGCAGCGCCCGGGTCTCTAGAGGGGAGCTGTTTTTT.

This sequence joins TRBV4-2 and TRBJ2-3, with 12 bases that match TRBD2. The CDR3 totals 15 residues. CDR1 and CDR2 (germline): LGHNA, YNFKEQ. V shed 4 bases and J 9 bases; nucleotides not matched to a gene: 8. The CDR3 coding sequence is TGTGCCAGCAGCCTTAGGACTAGCGGGGAGAGGACGCAGTATTTT. Translated: CASSLRTSGERTQYF.

The chain carries TRBV5-1 and TRBJ1-1; D ambiguous. Germline assignment: CDR1 SGHRS and CDR2 YFSETQ. Trimming left V 0 bases short and J 0 bases short, with 12 bases between. CDR3 length: 16 residues. The CDR3 nucleotides read TGCGCCAGCAGCTTGGGACGGAGGCCCCTGAACACTGAAGCTTTCTTT. Amino acid sequence: CASSLGRRPLNTEAFF. Using reference TRBV5-1 and TRBJ1-1 for the parts outside the CDR3, the full variable domain is KAGVTQTPRYLIKTRGQQVTLSCSPISGHRSVSWYQQTPGQGLQFLFEYFSETQRNKGNFPGRFSGRQFSNSRSEMNVSTLELGDSALYLCASSLGRRPLNTEAFFGQGTRLTVV.

A few counts support this clone. V usage is TRBV19 and J usage is TRBJ2-7, with 8 bases that match TRBD1. Germline values: CDR1 LNHDA, CDR2 SQIVND (reference sequence). The CDR3 is 16 residues long. Trimming at V came to 3 bases and at J to 1 base, leaving 8 bases not matched to a gene. CDR3 DNA sequence: TGTGCCAGTAGTATTGTCGGAGGACAGGGTTCCTACGAGCAGTACTTC. Residues: CASSIVGGQGSYEQYF.

This chain uses TRBV9 with TRBJ1-2; D may be TRBD1 (5 bases). Per germline, CDR1 SGDLS and CDR2 YYNGEE. Trimming left V 0 bases short and J 6 bases short, with 15 bases between. This CDR3 contains 15 residues. CDR3 coding DNA: TGTGCCAGCAGCGTAGCGGGGGTGGGCCTCAATGGCTACACCTTC. Encoded protein: CASSVAGVGLNGYTF.

The chain combines TRBV29-1 with TRBJ2-1; 12 nucleotides match TRBD2. The CDR3 covers 17 residues. Germline-derived CDR1 and CDR2 are SQVTM and ANQGSEA. With 4 bases clipped from V and 6 bases from J, the junction kept 13 bases outside the gene matches. The CDR3 is CSVVRLAGGPDRNEQFF. The CDR3 DNA reads TGCAGCGTTGTACGGCTAGCGGGAGGGCCCGATCGCAATGAGCAGTTCTTC.

The V gene is TRBV19, the J gene TRBJ2-2, with 8 bases identical to TRBD1. The CDR3 totals 15 residues. Germline CDR1 LNHDA, CDR2 SQIVND (reference sequence). The V and J ends lost 10 bases and 5 bases, in that order; junction bases with no gene match: 12. This CDR3 reads CATHPDRVMTGELFF. CDR3 in DNA: TGTGCCACCCACCCGGACAGGGTCATGACCGGGGAGCTGTTTTTT. Combining the CDR3 with reference TRBV19 and TRBJ2-2 gives the whole variable domain DGGITQSPKYLFRKEGQNVTLSCEQNLNHDAMYWYRQDPGQGLRLIYYSQIVNDFQKGDIAEGYSVSREKKESFPLTVTSAQKNPTAFYLCATHPDRVMTGELFFGEGSRLTVL.

This rearrangement joins TRBV4-3 to TRBJ2-5; D unresolved. The CDR3 has 13 residues. Germline V CDR1 and CDR2: LGHNA, YSLEER. V lost 0 bases, J lost 2 bases, and 4 bases lay in between. CDR3 coding DNA: TGCGCCAGCAGCCAAGACAGACAAGAGACCCAGTACTTC. Amino acids: CASSQDRQETQYF.

V gene TRBV9 combines with J gene TRBJ2-7; 9 bases agree with TRBD2. The CDR3 is 16 amino acids. CDR1 and CDR2 (germline): SGDLS, YYNGEE. After removal of 0 bases from V and 2 bases from J, the junction contained 6 bases not matched to a gene. This chain's CDR3 is CASSVEPLAGTYEQYF. The CDR3 bases are TGTGCCAGCAGCGTAGAACCTCTAGCGGGGACCTACGAGCAGTACTTC.

This clone was recorded only once. The chain employs TRBV4-3 and TRBJ2-5, with D maybe TRBD2 (7 bases). Germline V gene data show CDR1 as LGHNA and CDR2 as YSLEER. Trimming pared 0 bases from V and 5 bases from J, leaving 22 bases between. This CDR3 has 18 amino acids. The CDR3 protein is CASSQESYWRGLGETQYF. The CDR3 DNA is TGCGCCAGCAGCCAAGAGAGTTACTGGCGGGGGCTCGGGGAGACCCAGTACTTC.

The table lists this clone with a count of one. The V call is TRBV6-5, the J call TRBJ2-2; D gene ambiguous. CDR1 and CDR2 from the germline V gene are MNHEY and SVGAGI. The CDR3 is 15 residues long. V lost 0 bases to trimming and J lost 3 bases, with 8 bases between them. The CDR3 DNA reads as TGTGCCAGCAGTTACTCGCGGAGTTACACCGGGGAGCTGTTTTTT. Protein: CASSYSRSYTGELFF.

The rearrangement joins TRBV18 to TRBJ1-5; D is unclear. Germline assignment: CDR1 KGHSH and CDR2 LQKENI. V was shortened by 1 base and J by 3 bases, with 13 bases between the two germline ends. The CDR3 has 16 residues. Here the CDR3 DNA reads TGTGCCAGCTCACCACAGCAGGTTGAGAACAATCAGCCCCAGCATTTT. Its translation is CASSPQQVENNQPQHF.

The rearrangement joins TRBV28 to TRBJ2-1, with D perhaps matching TRBD2 (6 bases). The CDR3 totals 15 residues. V was clipped by 3 bases and J by 2 bases, with 11 bases between them. Germline loops: CDR1 MDHEN, CDR2 SYDVKM. As DNA, the CDR3 is TGTGCCAGCAGTTTCTCCGGGAGACCCTACAATGAGCAGTTCTTC. Residues: CASSFSGRPYNEQFF.

This clone showed up just once. The rearrangement joins TRBV19 to TRBJ2-7, with TRBD2 identical over 8 bases. This CDR3 is built from 14 residues. Germline V CDR1 and CDR2: LNHDA, SQIVND (reference sequence). Losses at the gene ends were 4 bases for V and 1 base for J; bases not matched to a gene: 3. CDR3 nucleotides: TGTGCCAGTAGTAAGACTAGCGTATCCTACGAGCAGTACTTC. Amino acids: CASSKTSVSYEQYF. Complete variable domain (other parts from reference TRBV19 and TRBJ2-7): DGGITQSPKYLFRKEGQNVTLSCEQNLNHDAMYWYRQDPGQGLRLIYYSQIVNDFQKGDIAEGYSVSREKKESFPLTVTSAQKNPTAFYLCASSKTSVSYEQYFGPGTRLTVT.